A single sample gave rise to the 10 T cell receptor beta chains below, sequenced in a study of blood T cells in healthy people across ages. The second PCR ran about 6 to 12 cycles with a sample-barcoded 5' primer and J-beta primers. TCRdb passed the 5' RACE reads through MiXCR, listing each CDR3 protein once. The top ten hold just under 9% of the sample, which has 500,000 to 550,000 distinct CDR3 sequences, around 24% seen once. This sample also belongs to another study, concerning T cells of mothers and their children.

Sequenced input: blood. The receptors shown here come from a boy aged 5-17 years in good health.

The V call is TRBV4-1, the J call TRBJ2-3, with unresolved D. This CDR3 comprises 13 residues. Per the germline V gene, CDR1 is MGHRA and CDR2 is YSYEKL. V shed 2 bases and J shed 5 bases, with 8 bases lying between them. The CDR3, as DNA: TGCGCCAGCAGCCAATATGTCTTAGATACGCAGTATTTT. Its protein is CASSQYVLDTQYF.

The chain carries TRBV5-1 and TRBJ1-2; D unclear. Trimming cost V 6 bases and J 1 base, with 13 bases left between them. The CDR3 has 14 residues. The germline gives CDR1 SGHRS, CDR2 YFSETQ. The CDR3: CASKENLLNYGYTF. The CDR3 bases are TGCGCCAGCAAGGAGAATTTACTTAACTATGGCTACACCTTC.

CDR3 loop: CASSKPGQGAIRYEQYF. As DNA, the CDR3 is TGTGCCAGCAGCAAACCGGGACAGGGGGCAATCCGATACGAGCAGTACTTC. The rearrangement joins TRBV21-1 to TRBJ2-7; no check of the table's D call, TRBD1, against the DNA was made. TRBV21-1 is a pseudogene locus. The CDR3 length is 17 residues.

V and J are TRBV12-3 or TRBV12-4 and TRBJ2-1; D unclear. The J call is uncertain, as TRBJ2-5 better fits the DNA end. The CDR3 runs to 13 residues. CDR3: CASGPPNLETQYF. The CDR3 DNA is TGTGCCAGCGGTCCACCCAATTTGGAGACCCAGTACTTC.

The V gene is TRBV12-5, the J gene TRBJ1-2; D is perhaps TRBD1 (5 bases). This CDR3 region has 9 residues. Looked up from germline, CDR1 is LGHNT and CDR2 is FRNRAP. The CDR3: CARGDGYTF. As DNA, the CDR3 is TGTGCGCGGGGGGATGGCTACACCTTC.

This chain joins TRBV7-2 and TRBJ2-2; D not resolved. CDR1 is SGHTA and CDR2 is FQGNSA in the germline V gene. V lost 6 bases, J lost 2 bases, and 4 bases lay in between. The CDR3 totals 12 residues. CDR3 sequence (DNA): TGTGCCAGCAGGCATAACACCGGGGAGCTGTTTTTT. As protein: CASRHNTGELFF.

The CDR3 here is CASSPNSGGVETQYF. The CDR3 bases are TGTGCCAGCAGTCCAAATAGCGGGGGGGTAGAGACCCAGTACTTC. The chain has TRBV12-3 or TRBV12-4 and TRBJ2-5; 11 bases line up with TRBD2. The CDR3 has 15 amino acids. J was trimmed by 4 bases and V by 5 bases; bases with no gene match: 6.

This clonotype was seen a few times. The chain carries TRBV12-3 or TRBV12-4 and TRBJ2-5; D might be TRBD2 (6 bases). This CDR3 comprises 13 residues. V dropped 3 bases and J dropped 5 bases, with 10 bases sitting between them. The CDR3 spells CASSFNSGETQYF. CDR3 coding DNA: TGTGCCAGCAGTTTTAACAGCGGGGAGACCCAGTACTTC.

This clonotype was observed a few times. The chain has TRBV4-2 and TRBJ1-4; 8 positions agree with TRBD1. CDR1 is LGHNA, CDR2 YNFKEQ, per germline. Losses at the gene ends were 0 bases for V and 3 bases for J; bases not matched to a gene: 3. The CDR3 loop spans 16 amino acids. CDR3 nucleotides: TGTGCCAGCAGCCAAGAGAGGGGACAGGCTAATGAAAAACTGTTTTTT. This sequence encodes CASSQERGQANEKLFF.

In its sample, this clonotype was seen a few times. CDR3 in DNA: TGTGCCATCAGTGGGGTAAGGAGATGGCAGTTCTTC. Its translation is CAISGVRRWQFF. This chain connects TRBV10-3 to TRBJ2-1, with D hard to call. The CDR3 spans 12 residues. Germline CDR1 and CDR2: ENHRY and SYGVKD. V lost 4 bases and J lost 12, with 13 bases in between.